Presented here are 30 T cell receptor beta chains from one specimen sequenced in a study of control samples from healthy donors and cancer patients. Assay used: immunoSEQ multiplex PCR; TCRdb lists only in-frame clones, some missing. The sample yields tens of thousands of clones, 85% to 95% seen once. Input material: blood. The receptor set was obtained from a woman aged 30 to 39 in good health.

The chain recombines TRBV14 with TRBJ1-1; 8 positions agree with TRBD1. The CDR3 sequence is 13 residues long. V gave up 1 base and J gave up 10 bases; unmatched junction bases: 5. The germline CDR1 and CDR2 sequences are SGHDN and FVKESK. In nucleotides, the CDR3 is TGTGCCAGCAGCCAAGGGCGCACAGGGGGAGCTTTCTTT. Translation: CASSQGRTGGAFF.

The chain has TRBV5-1 and TRBJ1-5, with 7 bases lining up with TRBD1. Germline-derived CDR1 and CDR2 are SGHRS and YFSETQ. The ends lost 4 bases at V and 0 bases at J; junction bases unmatched: 10. The CDR3 is 17 residues long. The CDR3 region has the DNA TGCGCCAGCAGCGAGGGGGCAGGAACATATAGCAATCAGCCCCAGCATTTT. It specifies CASSEGAGTYSNQPQHF.

The DNA of the CDR3 is TGTGCCACCAGCATCCGACAGGGGGGTTTGCAAGACACTGAAGCTTTCTTT. Its protein product is CATSIRQGGLQDTEAFF. The chain employs TRBV15 and TRBJ1-1, with 9 bases aligning to TRBD1. This CDR3 contains 17 residues. Losses at the gene ends were 4 bases for V and 3 bases for J; bases not matched to a gene: 12. Germline CDR1 reads LNHNV; CDR2 reads YYDKDF (reference sequence).

J is TRBJ1-2 and V is TRBV18; D gene ambiguous. The CDR3 covers 12 residues. Trimming took off 3 bases at V and 3 bases at J, with 5 bases between the two ends. Looked up from germline, CDR1 is KGHSH and CDR2 is LQKENI. CDR3 sequence (DNA): TGTGCCAGCTCACCGGACGACTATGGCTACACCTTC. Translated, it gives CASSPDDYGYTF.

This chain uses TRBV6-5 with TRBJ1-3; no clear D gene. Trimming removed 0 bases from V and 3 bases from J, with 3 bases in between. Germline-derived CDR1 and CDR2 are MNHEY and SVGAGI. The CDR3 sequence is 13 residues long. The CDR3 nucleotides are TGTGCCAGCAGTTACTCTCTTGGAAACACCATATATTTT. Translating it yields CASSYSLGNTIYF.

Written as DNA, the CDR3 is TGTGCCAGCAGTCCTTTAGGCAATCAGCCCCAGCATTTT. Residues: CASSPLGNQPQHF. V gene TRBV25-1 combines with J gene TRBJ1-5, with D uncertain. The V gene lost 5 bases and the J gene lost 2 bases, with 7 bases spanning the gap. Germline values: CDR1 MGHDK, CDR2 SYGVNS. This CDR3 spans 13 amino acids.

The chain links TRBV2 to TRBJ2-7; D gene unclear. This CDR3 is built from 10 residues. From germline, CDR1 is SNHLY and CDR2 FYNNEI. V lost 6 bases and J lost 4, with 4 bases in between. The CDR3 DNA reads as TGTGCCAGCAGGAGGTACGAGCAGTACTTC. Translating it yields CASRRYEQYF.

The J gene is TRBJ2-1, the V gene TRBV5-1; 9 nucleotides match TRBD2. The germline V gene encodes CDR1 SGHRS and CDR2 YFSETQ. Trimming at V came to 3 bases and at J to 0 bases, leaving 4 bases not matched to a gene. CDR3 length: 16 amino acids. The chain's CDR3 is CASSSGLARSYNEQFF. The CDR3 nucleotides read TGCGCCAGCAGCTCGGGACTAGCACGCTCCTACAATGAGCAGTTCTTC.

The J gene is TRBJ1-3, the V gene TRBV28; 7 bases align to TRBD1. V was clipped by 1 base and J by 1 base; unmatched bases: 1. Germline CDR1 reads MDHEN; CDR2 reads SYDVKM. The CDR3 has 15 residues. The CDR3 DNA sequence: TGTGCCAGCAGTTTATTGGGACAGTCTGGAAACACCATATATTTT. Its translation is CASSLLGQSGNTIYF.

V and J are TRBV16 and TRBJ1-2; the D gene is possibly TRBD1 (6 bases). Trimming shortened V by 3 bases and J by 5 bases, and 10 bases separated the two germline ends. The length of the CDR3 is 13 residues. Germline values: CDR1 KGHSY, CDR2 FQNENV. The CDR3 loop reads CASSHGQLYGYTF. The DNA for the CDR3 is TGTGCCAGCAGCCACGGACAGTTGTATGGCTACACCTTC.

The chain recombines TRBV7-2 with TRBJ1-6; 8 positions match TRBD1. V was pared by 5 bases and J by 8 bases, with 5 bases of the junction left unmatched. Germline values: CDR1 SGHTA, CDR2 FQGNSA. The CDR3 runs to 14 residues. CDR3 nucleotides: TGTGCCAGCAGCACAAGACAGGGGCATTCACCCCTCCACTTT. Amino acid sequence: CASSTRQGHSPLHF.

V usage is TRBV29-1 and J usage is TRBJ2-5; D might be TRBD1 (6 bases). This CDR3 spans 12 amino acids. V dropped 5 bases and J dropped 4 bases, with 11 bases sitting between them. Germline V gene data show CDR1 as SQVTM and CDR2 as ANQGSEA. CDR3 sequence: CSVTLGGETQYF. In DNA, the CDR3 is TGCAGCGTTACCCTAGGGGGAGAGACCCAGTACTTC.

This chain joins TRBV5-1 and TRBJ1-1; 8 bases match TRBD1. The V segment lost 0 bases and the J segment 0 bases; nucleotides outside the gene matches: 1. In germline, CDR1 is SGHRS, CDR2 YFSETQ. The CDR3 has 15 residues. CDR3 protein: CASSLATGVNTEAFF. DNA for the CDR3: TGCGCCAGCAGCTTGGCGACAGGGGTGAACACTGAAGCTTTCTTT.

This sequence joins TRBV6-5 and TRBJ1-2; perhaps TRBD1 as D (5 bases). V lost 8 bases and J 0 bases, leaving 16 bases between the germline ends. Per the germline V gene, CDR1 is MNHEY and CDR2 is SVGAGI. The CDR3 contains 15 residues. CDR3 DNA sequence: TGTGCCAGCGCTAAAACAGGAACCACTAACTATGGCTACACCTTC. Its translation is CASAKTGTTNYGYTF.

The genes are TRBV7-9 and TRBJ2-2, with a possible D match to TRBD1 (6 bases). The CDR3 consists of 16 residues. Trimming cost V 8 bases and J 2 bases, with 18 bases left between them. Looked up from germline, CDR1 is SEHNR and CDR2 is FQNEAQ (reference sequence). CDR3 sequence reads: CASLPHGTTNTGELFF. The CDR3 coding sequence is TGTGCCAGCCTCCCCCACGGGACAACAAACACCGGGGAGCTGTTTTTT.

The chain has TRBV7-9 and TRBJ2-3; D may be TRBD1 or TRBD2 (6 bases each). The CDR3 length is 18 residues. CDR1 and CDR2 (germline): SEHNR, FQNEAQ (reference sequence). Deletions cut 5 bases from V and 2 bases from J, with 23 bases between. CDR3 nucleotides: TGTGCCAGCAGCCCTGGTAGGGGGGAAAGGGTCGTCACAGATACGCAGTATTTT. Its translation is CASSPGRGERVVTDTQYF. Full variable domain (missing parts from reference TRBV7-9 and TRBJ2-3): DTGVSQNPRHKITKRGQNVTFRCDPISEHNRLYWYRQTLGQGPEFLTYFQNEAQLEKSRLLSDRFSAERPKGSFSTLEIQRTEQGDSAMYLCASSPGRGERVVTDTQYFGPGTRLTVL.

The chain employs TRBV11-2 and TRBJ2-5, with D unclear. Germline CDR1 reads SGHAT; CDR2 reads FQNNGV. CDR3 length: 13 amino acids. Trimming cost V 3 bases and J 6 bases, with 11 bases left between them. CDR3 nucleotide sequence: TGTGCCAGCAGCTTTTTTGGTCGGCAGACCCAGTACTTC. Protein product: CASSFFGRQTQYF.

The chain links TRBV5-1 to TRBJ1-1, with 8 bases that match TRBD1. In germline, CDR1 is SGHRS, CDR2 YFSETQ. V was clipped by 4 bases and J by 9 bases; unmatched bases: 8. The CDR3 consists of 13 residues. The CDR3 sequence is CASSQDREGKAFF. CDR3 in DNA: TGCGCCAGCAGCCAGGACAGGGAAGGGAAAGCTTTCTTT.

The rearrangement uses TRBV5-6 and TRBJ2-3; TRBD2 might be the D (6 bases). Trimming removed 4 bases from V and 8 bases from J, with 20 bases in between. The CDR3 spans 15 residues. Germline CDR1 and CDR2: SGHDT and YYEEEE. As DNA, the CDR3 is TGTGCCAGCAGCGGGCCCCGGCGGGATGACGGTACGCAGTATTTT. Its translation: CASSGPRRDDGTQYF. Looking up the rest from reference TRBV5-6 and TRBJ2-3 gives the full variable domain: DAGVTQSPTHLIKTRGQQVTLRCSPKSGHDTVSWYQQALGQGPQFIFQYYEEEERQRGNFPDRFSGHQFPNYSSELNVNALLLGDSALYLCASSGPRRDDGTQYFGPGTRLTVL.

The V gene is TRBV18, the J gene TRBJ2-1; 11 positions match TRBD2. With 2 bases clipped from V and 7 bases from J, the junction kept 1 base outside the gene matches. The CDR3 loop spans 14 amino acids. Germline loops: CDR1 KGHSH, CDR2 LQKENI. The CDR3 sequence: CASSPTSGSNEQFF. The CDR3, as DNA: TGTGCCAGCTCACCAACTAGCGGGAGTAATGAGCAGTTCTTC.

The chain joins TRBV14 to TRBJ1-5, with a tentative D call TRBD1 (5 bases). Trimming shortened V by 5 bases and J by 5 bases, and 13 bases separated the two germline ends. CDR1 and CDR2 from the germline V gene are SGHDN and FVKESK. The CDR3 runs 14 residues. CDR3 coding DNA: TGTGCCAGCAGCGCCCCAGGGAGCGATCAGCCCCAGCATTTT. Translated: CASSAPGSDQPQHF. The full variable domain, completed using reference TRBV14 and TRBJ1-5, is EAGVTQFPSHSVIEKGQTVTLRCDPISGHDNLYWYRRVMGKEIKFLLHFVKESKQDESGMPNNRFLAERTGGTYSTLKVQPAELEDSGVYFCASSAPGSDQPQHFGDGTRLSIL.

J is TRBJ1-3 and V is TRBV28; 7 nucleotides match TRBD1. With 5 bases clipped from V and 4 bases from J, the junction kept 11 bases outside the gene matches. The germline V gene has CDR1 MDHEN and CDR2 SYDVKM. The CDR3 is made up of 16 amino acids. CDR3 sequence reads: CASSPPGQKKGNTIYF. The CDR3 DNA sequence: TGTGCCAGCAGTCCACCGGGACAGAAAAAAGGAAACACCATATATTTT.

This chain links TRBV29-1 with TRBJ2-3, with a possible D match to TRBD1 (7 bases). Germline V lookup: CDR1 SQVTM, CDR2 ANQGSEA. This CDR3 contains 13 residues. The ends were cut back, 4 bases at V and 4 bases at J, with 12 bases in the middle. The CDR3 nucleotides are TGCAGCGTTGCTCAGGGGGGCCCAGATACGCAGTATTTT. This sequence encodes CSVAQGGPDTQYF.

The V gene is TRBV9, the J gene TRBJ2-3, with unresolved D. This CDR3 has 15 amino acids. Trimming took off 2 bases at V and 6 bases at J, with 16 bases between the two ends. CDR1 is SGDLS, CDR2 YYNGEE, per germline. For the CDR3, the DNA is TGTGCCAGCAGCGTCTGGGATCAAAGGTCGGATACGCAGTATTTT. This encodes CASSVWDQRSDTQYF.

The rearrangement links TRBV6-2 or TRBV6-3 to TRBJ1-6, with D possibly TRBD1 on 5 matching bases. V lost 5 bases, J lost 10 bases, and 21 bases lay in between. The CDR3 consists of 16 residues. Germline loops: CDR1 MNHEY, CDR2 SVGEGT. CDR3 residues: CASSVGHSIRISPLHF. The CDR3 nucleotides are TGTGCCAGCAGTGTAGGACACTCAATCAGGATATCACCCCTCCACTTT.

This sequence joins TRBV19 and TRBJ1-3, with 9 nucleotides matching TRBD1. The V and J ends lost 3 bases and 4 bases, in that order; junction bases with no gene match: 10. Germline V gives CDR1 LNHDA, CDR2 SQIVND (reference sequence). The CDR3 spans 17 residues. The CDR3 sequence: CASSMVPGQGKGNTIYF. The CDR3 DNA sequence: TGTGCCAGTAGTATGGTCCCGGGACAGGGAAAAGGAAACACCATATATTTT.

The chain joins TRBV19 to TRBJ2-3, with no clear D. This CDR3 region has 16 residues. V was clipped by 3 bases and J by 2 bases, with 15 bases between them. Germline assignment: CDR1 LNHDA and CDR2 SQIVND (reference sequence). Here the CDR3 reads CASSMKWSSTTDTQYF. DNA for the CDR3: TGTGCCAGTAGTATGAAGTGGAGTTCCACCACAGATACGCAGTATTTT.

The chain couples TRBV7-2 to TRBJ2-3, with unresolved D. The V end lost 5 bases, the J end lost 6 bases, and 12 bases lay between the germline ends. This CDR3 spans 13 amino acids. The germline gives CDR1 SGHTA, CDR2 FQGNSA. CDR3 sequence (DNA): TGTGCCAGCAGCCGATCCGAAGCGGATACGCAGTATTTT. Its protein product is CASSRSEADTQYF. Filled out from reference TRBV7-2 and TRBJ2-3, the complete variable domain reads GAGVSQSPSNKVTEKGKDVELRCDPISGHTALYWYRQSLGQGLEFLIYFQGNSAPDKSGLPSDRFSAERTGGSVSTLTIQRTQQEDSAVYLCASSRSEADTQYFGPGTRLTVL.

The rearrangement joins TRBV9 to TRBJ1-1; the D is unclear. Germline loops: CDR1 SGDLS, CDR2 YYNGEE. This CDR3 is built from 15 residues. The V end was cut by 0 bases, the J end by 3 bases, with 12 bases between. CDR3 nucleotides: TGTGCCAGCAGCGTAGGAGGCGGCAGAGACACTGAAGCTTTCTTT. It specifies CASSVGGGRDTEAFF.

The chain employs TRBV5-1 and TRBJ1-1; no clear D gene. Trimming stripped 0 bases from V and 2 bases from J, with 14 bases between. Germline V gene lookup returns CDR1 SGHRS and CDR2 YFSETQ. CDR3 length equals 16 residues. The CDR3 loop is CASSLAVVRSNTEAFF. CDR3 nucleotides: TGCGCCAGCAGCTTGGCCGTTGTCAGAAGTAACACTGAAGCTTTCTTT.